This TCR beta chain was sequenced for a study of CD8 T cells in ankylosing spondylitis. Points from the study as a whole: Seemingly distinctive of ankylosing spondylitis blood was a TCR beta motif formed by eight highly homologous variants. There were earlier reports of some motif variants in reactive arthritis synovial fluid and blood. Significant enrichment of disease-linked clones was reported in matched ankylosing spondylitis synovial fluid.

Each CDR3 protein gets one entry after TCRdb re-called the 5' RACE reads with MiXCR. The repertoire includes almost 400,000 distinct CDR3 sequences, approximately 20% of them detected once, and about 16% sits in the top ten. The germline V gene has CDR1 SGHKS and CDR2 YYEKEE (reference sequence). The CDR3 extends over 16 amino acids. V lost 0 bases and J 2 bases, leaving 14 bases between the germline ends. For this clonotype: Antigen specificity is unknown.

The sequence was obtained from a male donor with ankylosing spondylitis. The rearrangement links TRBV5-5 to TRBJ2-5; D unclear. The sample was blood, either unsorted or a sorted T cell fraction (not recorded which). CDR3 protein: CASSLEFFLDQETQYF. The CDR3 DNA reads TGTGCCAGCAGCTTGGAATTTTTCCTAGATCAAGAGACCCAGTACTTC.